The 21 T cell receptor beta chains below all came from one sample that was sequenced in a study of blood T cell repertoires in COVID-19. The protocol was immunoSEQ multiplex PCR, while the TCRdb copy is restricted to in-frame clones and leaves out a portion. The sample holds about 210,000 clones, roughly 82% seen once. Sequencing was done on a sample of peripheral blood. The receptors were gathered from a woman aged 55 to 70 with COVID-19, enrolled during active disease.

The sample holds a few counts of this clone. The chain joins TRBV28 to TRBJ2-2; TRBD2 aligns across 7 bases. Germline V gives CDR1 MDHEN, CDR2 SYDVKM. The junction had 9 bases not matched to a gene; V was cut back by 10 bases and J by 4 bases. This CDR3 region has 14 residues. The CDR3 DNA is TGTGCCACCCCACGGGGGGTCAGCACCGGGGAGCTGTTTTTT. Its protein is CATPRGVSTGELFF.

The gene calls are TRBV19 and TRBJ2-7, with 7 bases aligning to TRBD2. The germline gives CDR1 LNHDA, CDR2 SQIVND (reference sequence). The CDR3 sequence is 15 residues long. V lost 5 bases, J lost 2 bases, and 9 bases stayed unmatched. The CDR3 DNA reads as TGTGCCAGTAGTGTATCAGCCGGGACTACCTACGAGCAGTACTTC. Protein sequence: CASSVSAGTTYEQYF.

The chain carries TRBV18 and TRBJ1-1; D is unclear. Germline V gives CDR1 KGHSH, CDR2 LQKENI. The germline V and J ends were trimmed by 3 bases and 0 bases, with 11 bases remaining between them. CDR3 length: 15 amino acids. The CDR3 DNA reads as TGTGCCAGCTCACCGGGCAGGTCCATGAACACTGAAGCTTTCTTT. It specifies CASSPGRSMNTEAFF.

The chain uses TRBV6-5 and TRBJ2-7; TRBD2 agrees at 8 bases. The CDR3 is made up of 14 amino acids. The germline V gene encodes CDR1 MNHEY and CDR2 SVGAGI. Germline trimming cut 2 bases from V and 6 bases from J; bases unmatched to any gene: 6. In nucleotides, the CDR3 is TGTGCCAGCAGTTACACGGGAGGGCTGGCCGAGCAGTACTTC. This codes for CASSYTGGLAEQYF.

This clone was counted only a few times. The chain recombines TRBV7-2 with TRBJ2-2; a weak D match, TRBD2 (7 bases). The V and J ends lost 5 bases and 8 bases respectively, with 18 bases between them. CDR3 length equals 15 residues. In germline, CDR1 is SGHTA, CDR2 FQGNSA. CDR3 loop: CASSASKQGGGELFF. DNA for the CDR3: TGTGCCAGCAGCGCCAGCAAACAGGGAGGGGGGGAGCTGTTTTTT.

The chain carries TRBV29-1 and TRBJ1-2; maybe TRBD1 (6 bases). Looked up from germline, CDR1 is SQVTM and CDR2 is ANQGSEA. The V and J ends lost 3 bases and 5 bases respectively, with 16 bases between them. CDR3 length equals 14 residues. CDR3 bases: TGCAGCGTTGAGAGGGGGTCCGATCGGTATGGCTACACCTTC. Residues: CSVERGSDRYGYTF.

The rearrangement uses TRBV11-2 and TRBJ1-1; the match to TRBD1 covers 7 bases. J lost 8 bases, V lost 8 bases, and 14 bases had no gene match. This CDR3 region has 14 residues. Germline lookup yields CDR1 SGHAT and CDR2 FQNNGV. CDR3 loop: CASGRVGTASEAFF. CDR3 nucleotides: TGTGCCAGCGGCCGAGTTGGGACAGCCAGCGAAGCTTTCTTT.

V is TRBV28 and J is TRBJ2-1; D is possibly TRBD1 (5 bases). Trimming removed 6 bases at V and 3 bases at J, with 12 bases between. Germline V gene sequence: CDR1 MDHEN, CDR2 SYDVKM. The length of the CDR3 is 14 residues. CDR3 region: CASSPPDSYNEQFF. CDR3 sequence (DNA): TGTGCCAGCAGCCCGCCTGACAGCTACAATGAGCAGTTCTTC.

The rearrangement links TRBV4-3 to TRBJ1-5; the match to TRBD1 covers 7 bases. Trimming cost V 5 bases and J 9 bases; bases outside gene matches: 7. CDR3 length equals 13 residues. Germline CDR1 is LGHNA and CDR2 is YSLEER. The CDR3 DNA reads as TGCGCCAGCAGCGGGACAGTAGGCCGGCCCCAGCATTTT. As protein: CASSGTVGRPQHF.

This chain links TRBV10-3 with TRBJ1-2; the match to TRBD1 covers 7 bases. Trimming cost V 3 bases and J 0 bases; bases outside gene matches: 7. The CDR3 consists of 16 residues. From germline, CDR1 is ENHRY and CDR2 SYGVKD. The CDR3 DNA is TGTGCCATCAGTGACCCAGGACAGGCTACTAACTATGGCTACACCTTC. Its translation is CAISDPGQATNYGYTF.

The chain is built from TRBV5-1 and TRBJ1-6, with TRBD1 matching 9 bases. Germline V CDR1 and CDR2: SGHRS, YFSETQ. This CDR3 is 14 amino acids long. V lost 4 bases to trimming and J lost 10 bases; unmatched junction nucleotides: 6. CDR3 DNA: TGCGCCAGCAGCCCGACAGGGGGTCGATCACCCCTCCACTTT. Translated, it gives CASSPTGGRSPLHF.

The gene calls are TRBV5-4 and TRBJ1-4, with 9 positions matching TRBD1. CDR3 length: 17 amino acids. V shed 2 bases, J shed 8 bases, and the junction held 13 bases outside the gene matches. From germline, CDR1 is SGHNT and CDR2 YYREEE (reference sequence). CDR3 sequence reads: CASSFKVVGQGYEKLFF. CDR3 in DNA: TGTGCCAGCAGCTTCAAAGTGGTCGGACAGGGGTACGAAAAACTGTTTTTT.

V and J are TRBV7-9 and TRBJ2-5; D remains ambiguous. This CDR3 has 14 amino acids. CDR1 and CDR2 (germline): SEHNR, FQNEAQ (reference sequence). V lost 0 bases and J 2 bases, leaving 7 bases between the germline ends. This chain's CDR3 is CASSLAAQQETQYF. CDR3 sequence (DNA): TGTGCCAGCAGCTTAGCGGCCCAGCAAGAGACCCAGTACTTC.

The chain has TRBV7-3 and TRBJ1-6, with 8 bases identical to TRBD1. Germline CDR1 and CDR2: SGHTA and FQGTGA. The CDR3 is made up of 14 amino acids. V lost 2 bases, J lost 6 bases, and 0 bases stayed unmatched. The CDR3 spells CASSLQGANSPLHF. As DNA, the CDR3 is TGTGCCAGCAGCTTACAGGGGGCTAATTCACCCCTCCACTTT.

Concerning this clone itself: The sample holds other DNA sequences that translate to the same CDR3. The chain is built from TRBV5-1 and TRBJ2-7; D not certain. Germline loops: CDR1 SGHRS, CDR2 YFSETQ. The CDR3 loop spans 14 amino acids. With 0 bases removed from V and 0 bases from J, the gap between germline ends came to 7 bases. The CDR3 DNA reads TGCGCCAGCAGCTTGGACGGTATCTCCTACGAGCAGTACTTC. This encodes CASSLDGISYEQYF.

The chain uses TRBV5-4 and TRBJ2-1; TRBD1 is a possible D gene (5 bases). Trimming pared 4 bases from V and 12 bases from J, leaving 20 bases between. CDR1 is SGHNT and CDR2 is YYREEE in the germline V gene (reference sequence). The length of the CDR3 is 14 residues. The DNA of the CDR3 is TGTGCCAGCAGCCACCCGACAGTGGGGTTCATGCAGTTCTTC. Translating it yields CASSHPTVGFMQFF.

V usage is TRBV28 and J usage is TRBJ1-2; no definite D call. Germline V gene lookup returns CDR1 MDHEN and CDR2 SYDVKM. With 7 bases removed from V and 3 bases from J, the gap between germline ends came to 12 bases. The CDR3 spans 13 residues. CDR3 nucleotide sequence: TGTGCCAGCACAACGGCGGATTACTATGGCTACACCTTC. Protein sequence: CASTTADYYGYTF.

This rearrangement joins TRBV3-1 (or the pseudogene TRBV3-2) to TRBJ2-1, with TRBD2 identical over 7 bases. Looked up from germline, CDR1 is LGHDT and CDR2 is YNNKEL (reference sequence). The CDR3 sequence is 18 residues long. V was pared by 2 bases and J by 7 bases, with 17 bases of the junction left unmatched. CDR3 in amino acids: CASSQNTWGGSPANEQFF. DNA for the CDR3: TGTGCCAGCAGCCAAAATACTTGGGGCGGGAGCCCCGCGAATGAGCAGTTCTTC.

This clone was seen more than once but under ten times. The CDR3 protein is CASTAPGQPNQPQHF. As DNA, the CDR3 is TGTGCCAGTACCGCCCCAGGACAGCCTAATCAGCCCCAGCATTTT. The chain employs TRBV19 and TRBJ1-5, with a tentative D call TRBD1 (6 bases). The ends were cut back, 7 bases at V and 4 bases at J, with 17 bases in the middle. This CDR3 spans 15 amino acids. CDR1 LNHDA and CDR2 SQIVND come from the germline V gene (reference sequence).

The chain joins TRBV5-1 to TRBJ2-3; TRBD2 agrees at 13 bases. Germline V gene lookup returns CDR1 SGHRS and CDR2 YFSETQ. This CDR3 region has 14 residues. J lost 9 bases, V lost 4 bases, and 5 bases had no gene match. The CDR3 loop reads CASSIGTSGKTQYF. Written as DNA, the CDR3 is TGCGCCAGCAGCATCGGGACTAGCGGGAAAACGCAGTATTTT.

The chain couples TRBV5-1 to TRBJ1-4; TRBD1 might be the D (5 bases). Germline V gene sequence: CDR1 SGHRS, CDR2 YFSETQ. The ends were cut back, 4 bases at V and 7 bases at J, with 17 bases in the middle. This CDR3 region has 15 residues. The CDR3: CASSVNQGEAEKLFF. Here the CDR3 DNA reads TGCGCCAGCAGCGTTAACCAGGGTGAGGCTGAAAAACTGTTTTTT. The full variable domain, its missing parts supplied by reference TRBV5-1 and TRBJ1-4, is KAGVTQTPRYLIKTRGQQVTLSCSPISGHRSVSWYQQTPGQGLQFLFEYFSETQRNKGNFPGRFSGRQFSNSRSEMNVSTLELGDSALYLCASSVNQGEAEKLFFGSGTQLSVL.